This T cell receptor beta chain is from a study of blood T cell repertoires in COVID-19. About the research overall: Some COVID-19 samples were acute and others convalescent; all came from the United States, Italy and Spain. The analysed material was cDNA or gDNA that came from T cells, B-cell-depleted T cells, or PBMCs.

Seattle enrolled patients during active infection and tracked them longitudinally. How the authors handled the data: Nucleated cell counts were estimated from reference gene primer amplification. Sequencing was performed with immunoSEQ multiplex PCR; in TCRdb, only in-frame clones are kept and a portion is missing. V and J calls and clone size follow that table, whereas D and trimming were derived from the DNA. The sample gives 100,000 to 150,000 clones, roughly 90% of which show up once; about 4% is in the top ten. The sequenced sample consisted of peripheral blood. This TCR was sampled from a woman aged 55 to 70 with COVID-19, enrolled during active disease.

CDR3 region: CASSYGQGNNQPQHF. The CDR3 DNA follows: TGTGCCAGCAGTTATGGACAGGGGAACAATCAGCCCCAGCATTTT. The gene calls are TRBV6-2 or TRBV6-3 and TRBJ1-5; the match to TRBD1 covers 9 bases. Trimming at V came to 3 bases and at J to 3 bases, leaving 3 bases not matched to a gene. Germline V gene lookup returns CDR1 MNHEY and CDR2 SVGEGT. The CDR3 covers 15 residues.